Sequencing of this T cell receptor (beta chain) was carried out in a study of shared clonotypes between healthy human individuals. For this clone: Its antigen is undetermined. The sample holds other DNA sequences that translate to the same CDR3.

Across several immunoSEQ plates, the genomic DNA of each subset was split evenly. Each replicate PCR on the sorted subsets used about 220 ng DNA (around 30,000 T cell genomes). Per the original methods: For the immunoSEQ data, sequences were junction-only without quality scores, so filtering differed. The data were produced by immunoSEQ multiplex PCR, yet TCRdb's version contains in-frame clones alone and is incomplete. That table is the source of V, J and clone size, and D and trimming were worked out from the DNA. The sample holds roughly 1,500,000 clones, about 98.5% seen once. The study, taken as a whole, reports: Naive subsets usually exceeded memory subsets in estimated richness.

The V gene's germline CDR1 is SGHRS and CDR2 YFSETQ. The CDR3 contains 11 residues. Trimming took off 4 bases at V and 5 bases at J, with 5 bases between the two ends. The sample taken for sequencing was naive CD4+ T cells sorted from blood. Specified subset: CD45RA+ positively selected. The sequence came from a man aged 25 to 40 in good health. The chain couples TRBV5-1 to TRBJ2-3; D gene uncertain. CDR3 sequence: CASSDLDTQYF. In DNA, the CDR3 is TGCGCCAGCAGCGACTTAGATACGCAGTATTTT. Full variable domain (missing parts from reference TRBV5-1 and TRBJ2-3): KAGVTQTPRYLIKTRGQQVTLSCSPISGHRSVSWYQQTPGQGLQFLFEYFSETQRNKGNFPGRFSGRQFSNSRSEMNVSTLELGDSALYLCASSDLDTQYFGPGTRLTVL.